The rows below give T cell receptor beta chains drawn from one sample of a study of cytomegalovirus exposure and HLA in healthy donors. Here immunoSEQ multiplex PCR was the method, and the copy in TCRdb shows in-frame clones only, minus some. The repertoire holds approximately 120,000 clones, with 74% as singletons. What was sequenced was PBMCs. The receptors shown here come from a woman aged 45-65 years in good health and CMV-seropositive. Each CDR3 is given with its conserved first and last residue. The order of the fields is D gene, J gene, clone size, V gene, CDR3 protein, CDR3 DNA. A D gene is named only where the DNA matches it firmly. Part of the rows lack a size; the others show once, few, many or a class for expanded clones.

TRBD2 TRBJ2-2 NA TRBV7-2 CASRLAGQNTGELFF TGTGCCAGCAGACTAGCGGGCCAAAACACCGGGGAGCTGTTTTTT
NA TRBJ2-1 NA TRBV27 CASIPRGLYSYNEQFF TGTGCCAGCATTCCCCGGGGACTTTACTCCTACAATGAGCAGTTCTTC
TRBD1 TRBJ1-2 NA TRBV7-9 CASSLTGTANYGYTF TGTGCCAGCAGCTTAACCGGGACAGCTAACTATGGCTACACCTTC
NA TRBJ1-1 NA TRBV6-1 CASTLTGFGTEAFF TGTGCCAGCACTTTAACAGGGTTCGGCACTGAAGCTTTCTTT
TRBD2 TRBJ2-3 NA TRBV2 CASSRLAWGTDTQYF TGTGCCAGCAGCAGACTAGCGTGGGGCACAGATACGCAGTATTTT
NA TRBJ2-2 NA TRBV5-6 CASGAFNTGELFF TGTGCTTCGGGAGCTTTTAACACCGGGGAGCTGTTTTTT
TRBD1 TRBJ1-6 NA TRBV2 CASRDRGLSPLHF TGTGCCAGCAGGGACAGGGGCCTTTCGCCCCTCCACTTT
TRBD2 TRBJ2-2 few TRBV4-1 CASSQRLAENTGELFF TGCGCCAGCAGCCAGAGACTAGCGGAAAACACCGGGGAGCTGTTTTTT
NA TRBJ1-2 NA TRBV10-3 CAISLDGVGYGYTF TGTGCCATCAGCCTAGACGGGGTGGGCTATGGCTACACCTTC
NA TRBJ2-5 NA TRBV18 CASSPRQQETQYF TGTGCCAGCTCACCACGGCAGCAAGAGACCCAGTACTTC
NA TRBJ2-5 NA TRBV7-3 CASSPRRDGETQYF TGTGCCAGCAGCCCCAGGCGGGACGGTGAGACCCAGTACTTC
TRBD1 TRBJ1-3 NA TRBV6-5 CASSYQGETGNTIYF TGTGCCAGCAGTTACCAGGGGGAGACTGGAAACACCATATATTTT
TRBD1 TRBJ1-2 NA TRBV9 CASSVGTGSNDGYTF TGTGCCAGCAGCGTAGGGACAGGTTCCAATGATGGCTACACCTTC
NA TRBJ1-3 NA TRBV6-5 CASSYSSGSGNTIYF TGTGCCAGCAGTTACTCTTCGGGCTCTGGAAACACCATATATTTT
TRBD1 TRBJ1-2 NA TRBV7-2 CASSSHVDRGDYGYTF TGTGCCAGCAGCTCACACGTCGACAGGGGTGACTATGGCTACACCTTC
NA TRBJ2-5 NA TRBV6-5 CASSLWDIRETQYF TGTGCCAGCAGCCTCTGGGACATTCGAGAGACCCAGTACTTC
NA TRBJ2-5 NA TRBV7-9 CASSYRMGRQETQYF TGTGCCAGCAGCTACAGGATGGGGCGGCAAGAGACCCAGTACTTC
TRBD2 TRBJ2-3 NA TRBV2 CASSPPDVAGSTDTQYF TGTGCCAGCAGCCCCCCGGATGTAGCGGGATCCACAGATACGCAGTATTTT
TRBD1 TRBJ2-1 NA TRBV19 CASSRNRGHDEQFF TGTGCCAGTAGTAGAAACAGGGGGCACGATGAGCAGTTCTTC
TRBD1 TRBJ1-5 NA TRBV6-5 CASRNRGGQPQHF TGTGCCAGCAGAAACAGGGGCGGGCAGCCCCAGCATTTT
NA TRBJ1-2 once TRBV9 CASSGLPIQGNTYGYTF TGTGCCAGCAGTGGTCTCCCCATACAGGGAAATACCTATGGCTACACCTTC
TRBD1 TRBJ2-7 NA TRBV29-1 CSVRRTGGYEQYF TGCAGCGTTAGACGAACAGGGGGCTACGAGCAGTACTTC
NA TRBJ1-1 NA TRBV9 CASSAGGSPGTEAFF TGTGCCAGCAGCGCCGGGGGGAGTCCGGGCACTGAAGCTTTCTTT
NA TRBJ2-2 few TRBV15 CATSNRDRDKLFF TGTGCCACCAGCAACCGTGACCGGGATAAGCTGTTTTTT
NA TRBJ2-7 NA TRBV5-4 CASSSGLLRLSGYEQYF TGTGCCAGCAGCTCGGGACTCCTAAGGCTATCGGGCTACGAGCAGTACTTC
NA TRBJ2-1 NA TRBV7-2 CASSYITGNNEQFF TGTGCCAGCAGCTATATAACGGGGAACAATGAGCAGTTCTTC
TRBD1 TRBJ1-2 few TRBV28 CASSWDRDYGYTF TGTGCCAGCAGCTGGGACAGGGACTATGGCTACACCTTC
TRBD1 TRBJ2-1 few TRBV7-2 CASSGRQGNEQFF TGTGCCAGCAGCGGGAGACAGGGTAATGAGCAGTTCTTC
TRBD1 TRBJ2-7 few TRBV11-2 CASSATRTGVEPYEQYF TGTGCCAGCAGCGCTACAAGGACAGGGGTCGAACCCTACGAGCAGTACTTC
NA TRBJ1-4 NA TRBV28 CASSLSGGDEKLFF TGTGCCAGCAGTTTAAGTGGGGGGGATGAAAAACTGTTTTTT
NA TRBJ2-2 NA TRBV9 CASSGRFPGELFF TGTGCCAGCAGCGGCAGGTTCCCCGGGGAGCTGTTTTTT
NA TRBJ1-6 once TRBV29-1 CSVGNNSPLHF TGCAGCGTTGGTAATAATTCACCCCTCCACTTT
TRBD1 TRBJ2-1 NA TRBV28 CASSLFGTGVTSYNEQFF TGTGCCAGCAGTTTATTCGGTACAGGGGTCACATCCTACAATGAGCAGTTCTTC
NA TRBJ2-3 NA TRBV7-2 CASTLGGHNTDTQYF TGTGCCAGCACCCTGGGGGGGCACAACACAGATACGCAGTATTTT
NA TRBJ1-2 once TRBV7-2 CASSLGGRNYGYTF TGTGCCAGCAGCTTGGGGGGGCGAAACTATGGCTACACCTTC
NA TRBJ1-2 NA TRBV9 CASSTSSGTPYGYTF TGTGCCAGCAGCACCAGCTCCGGGACACCCTATGGCTACACCTTC
NA TRBJ1-6 NA TRBV7-8 CASSSRDINSPLHF TGTGCCAGCAGCTCCCGGGACATAAATTCACCCCTCCACTTT
NA TRBJ2-5 few TRBV5-1 CASSLSGQPIQETQYF TGCGCCAGCAGCCTAAGCGGACAGCCAATTCAAGAGACCCAGTACTTC
NA TRBJ1-6 NA TRBV9 CASSAGGAGSPLHF TGTGCCAGCAGCGCCGGGGGGGCGGGATCACCCCTCCACTTT
NA TRBJ1-5 NA TRBV6-4 CASSPLPSQPQHF TGTGCCAGCAGTCCTCTCCCGAGTCAGCCCCAGCATTTT
NA TRBJ2-2 NA TRBV30 CAWSVQGEVSGELFF TGTGCCTGGAGTGTACAGGGAGAGGTGTCCGGGGAGCTGTTTTTT
NA TRBJ1-3 NA TRBV15 CATSRDRESTIYF TGTGCCACCAGCAGAGATCGGGAGAGCACCATATATTTT
NA TRBJ2-3 few TRBV10-1 CASSVDGGAADTQYF TGCGCCAGCAGTGTTGATGGGGGGGCGGCAGATACGCAGTATTTT
NA TRBJ2-5 few TRBV6-1 CASMAGDHQETQYF TGTGCCAGCATGGCAGGGGACCACCAAGAGACCCAGTACTTC
NA TRBJ2-5 NA TRBV30 CAWNPDSSPSPQETQYF TGTGCCTGGAACCCGGACAGCAGCCCATCGCCCCAAGAGACCCAGTACTTC
TRBD1 TRBJ1-2 NA TRBV19 CASSIEGAGTGVDGYTF TGTGCCAGTAGTATAGAGGGCGCCGGGACAGGGGTGGATGGCTACACCTTC
TRBD2 TRBJ2-3 NA TRBV4-3 CASSHVGSGGPTDTQYF TGCGCCAGCAGCCACGTCGGCTCGGGGGGGCCTACAGATACGCAGTATTTT
NA TRBJ2-7 NA TRBV18 CASSREGVSYEQYF TGTGCCAGCTCAAGGGAGGGGGTCTCCTACGAGCAGTACTTC
NA TRBJ1-5 few TRBV18 CASSPVGIRGQPQHF TGTGCCAGCTCACCAGTGGGCATTAGGGGTCAGCCCCAGCATTTT
NA TRBJ1-5 NA TRBV21-1 CASIVIRDAPQHF TGTGCCAGCATTGTTATCCGAGATGCGCCCCAGCATTTT
TRBD2 TRBJ2-5 NA TRBV7-2 CASSRTRSSGGSMETQYF TGTGCCAGCAGCCGCACCCGGTCTAGCGGGGGGAGTATGGAGACCCAGTACTTC